The following is a T cell receptor beta chain sequence with its context. This record comes from a study of blood T cell repertoires in COVID-19. The assay was immunoSEQ multiplex PCR, and TCRdb's table has in-frame clones only and misses some. The table has fewer than 150,000 clones, approximately 87% seen once. V lost 0 bases and J lost 1, with 9 bases in between. The V gene's germline CDR1 is LGHDT and CDR2 YNNKEL (reference sequence). The CDR3 runs to 15 residues. This TCR came from a woman in her forties with acute or convalescent COVID-19. The V gene is TRBV3-1 (or the pseudogene TRBV3-2), the J gene TRBJ1-1; the D gene is possibly TRBD1 (5 bases). The source material was peripheral blood. The CDR3 protein is CASSQDQGWNTEAFF. The CDR3 DNA reads TGTGCCAGCAGCCAAGATCAGGGTTGGAACACTGAAGCTTTCTTT.